These 28 T cell receptor beta chains originate from one sample sequenced in a study of blood T cell repertoires in COVID-19. Libraries were prepared by immunoSEQ multiplex PCR; TCRdb keeps only in-frame clonotypes and omits some of them. The repertoire includes approximately 46,000 clones, about 70% of them detected once, and around 64% sits in the top ten. What was sequenced was peripheral blood. Receptor source: a man of 80 years or more with acute or convalescent COVID-19.

This chain connects TRBV27 to TRBJ2-1, with 9 nucleotides matching TRBD2. V was clipped by 6 bases and J by 2 bases; unmatched bases: 5. Germline CDR1 MNHEY, CDR2 SMNVEV (reference sequence). This CDR3 contains 15 residues. In DNA, the CDR3 is TGTGCCAGCAGCCCTGGACTAGCGACCTACAATGAGCAGTTCTTC. Its translation: CASSPGLATYNEQFF.

This clone was seen just once. The chain joins TRBV6-6 to TRBJ2-2; perhaps TRBD2 as D (5 bases). The CDR3 is 11 amino acids. V was pared by 10 bases and J by 7 bases, with 10 bases between. Germline V gene sequence: CDR1 MNHNY, CDR2 SVGAGI (reference sequence). The DNA for the CDR3 is TGTGCCACCGAGGGCTTCGGGGAGCTGTTTTTT. Protein sequence: CATEGFGELFF.

V is TRBV9 and J is TRBJ2-7; D possibly corresponds to TRBD2 (6 bases). The CDR3 has 13 amino acids. V was pared by 1 base and J by 7 bases, with 12 bases between. Germline CDR1 SGDLS, CDR2 YYNGEE. Written as DNA, the CDR3 is TGTGCCAGCAGCGTACGGGGGAGAGGGGAGCAGTACTTC. Amino acid sequence: CASSVRGRGEQYF. The full variable domain, rest sourced from reference TRBV9 and TRBJ2-7, is DSGVTQTPKHLITATGQRVTLRCSPRSGDLSVYWYQQSLDQGLQFLIQYYNGEERAKGNILERFSAQQFPDLHSELNLSSLELGDSALYFCASSVRGRGEQYFGPGTRLTVT.

The chain is built from TRBV7-2 and TRBJ2-2, with 12 bases fitting TRBD1. Germline-derived CDR1 and CDR2 are SGHTA and FQGNSA. V was clipped by 4 bases and J by 7 bases; unmatched bases: 7. CDR3 length equals 16 residues. The CDR3: CASSSLGQGAHGELFF. The CDR3 DNA sequence: TGTGCCAGCAGCTCGCTGGGACAGGGGGCACACGGGGAGCTGTTTTTT.

This sequence joins TRBV27 and TRBJ2-2, with a weak D call TRBD2 (6 bases). Germline CDR1 is MNHEY and CDR2 is SMNVEV (reference sequence). V shed 7 bases and J shed 2 bases, with 11 bases lying between them. The CDR3 runs 14 residues. CDR3 region: CASTPGLNTGELFF. DNA of the CDR3: TGTGCCAGCACCCCGGGACTTAACACCGGGGAGCTGTTTTTT.

This chain joins TRBV30 and TRBJ1-5; weak D call: TRBD1 (6 bases). CDR3 length: 14 residues. The germline CDR1 and CDR2 sequences are GTSNPN and SVGIG (reference sequence). The germline V and J ends were trimmed by 0 bases and 7 bases, with 13 bases remaining between them. The CDR3 reads CAWSVRGGRQPQHF. The CDR3 nucleotides are TGTGCCTGGAGTGTACGGGGGGGGCGACAGCCCCAGCATTTT.

The chain links TRBV5-1 to TRBJ2-3; 7 nucleotides agree with TRBD2. CDR1 is SGHRS and CDR2 is YFSETQ in the germline V gene. The ends lost 3 bases at V and 4 bases at J; junction bases unmatched: 8. The CDR3 sequence is 15 residues long. The chain's CDR3 is CASSSHSGGSDTQYF. The CDR3 region has the DNA TGCGCCAGCAGCTCGCATTCGGGAGGCTCAGATACGCAGTATTTT. The full variable domain, with the rest looked up from reference TRBV5-1 and TRBJ2-3, is KAGVTQTPRYLIKTRGQQVTLSCSPISGHRSVSWYQQTPGQGLQFLFEYFSETQRNKGNFPGRFSGRQFSNSRSEMNVSTLELGDSALYLCASSSHSGGSDTQYFGPGTRLTVL.

This clone was counted only a few times. J is TRBJ1-2 and V is TRBV19; D not resolved. The CDR3 spans 13 residues. Trimming took 2 bases from V and 1 from J, leaving 5 bases between them. In germline, CDR1 is LNHDA, CDR2 SQIVND (reference sequence). CDR3 nucleotide sequence: TGTGCCAGTAGTATAAGAGTTAACTATGGCTACACCTTC. This encodes CASSIRVNYGYTF.

V and J are TRBV6-1 and TRBJ1-6; D call uncertain. The V gene lost 7 bases and the J gene lost 9 bases, with 13 bases spanning the gap. There are 13 residues in the CDR3. Germline CDR1 and CDR2: MNHNS and SASEGT. The CDR3 reads CASTKYDSSPLHF. In DNA form, the CDR3 reads TGTGCCAGCACCAAATACGATAGTTCACCCCTCCACTTT.

This clone was observed a single time. One end of the junction does not line up with germline, which may come from a read error. This chain links TRBV28 with TRBJ1-5; no clear D gene. The CDR3 contains 16 residues. CDR1 is MDHEN and CDR2 is SYDVKM in the germline V gene. In DNA form, the CDR3 reads TGTGCCAGCAGCTTATTACTGCGGGGTAACGGGCAGCCCCAGCATTTT. It codes for CASSLLLRGNGQPQHF.

V gene TRBV10-3 combines with J gene TRBJ2-1; 10 nucleotides line up with TRBD1. With V trimmed by 6 bases and J by 4 bases, 12 bases remained unmatched. This CDR3 region has 17 residues. Germline lookup yields CDR1 ENHRY and CDR2 SYGVKD. The CDR3 nucleotides are TGTGCCATCAGGGGGACAGGGGCGGGAGAAGGGTACAATGAGCAGTTCTTC. Its protein is CAIRGTGAGEGYNEQFF.

The rearrangement links TRBV19 to TRBJ1-4; 7 bases agree with TRBD1. This CDR3 comprises 15 residues. Germline CDR1 is LNHDA and CDR2 is SQIVND (reference sequence). V lost 4 bases, J lost 4 bases, and 6 bases stayed unmatched. CDR3 residues: CASSTAGTVNEKLFF. The CDR3 DNA follows: TGTGCCAGTAGTACCGCCGGGACAGTTAATGAAAAACTGTTTTTT.

The J gene is TRBJ2-2, the V gene TRBV2; D is ambiguous. With 8 bases removed from V and 5 bases from J, the gap between germline ends came to 18 bases. The CDR3 is made up of 15 amino acids. Germline loops: CDR1 SNHLY, CDR2 FYNNEI. DNA for the CDR3: TGTGCCAGCGGCGCGACGACGGCCGGGACCGGGGAGCTGTTTTTT. Its protein product is CASGATTAGTGELFF.

The table lists this clone with a few counts. This same CDR3 is encoded by further DNA sequences in the sample. J is TRBJ1-1 and V is TRBV14; D gene uncertain. V was cut by 1 base and J by 0 bases, with 6 bases left in between. Germline V gene lookup returns CDR1 SGHDN and CDR2 FVKESK. The CDR3 has 14 residues. The CDR3 region is CASSQAGMNTEAFF. CDR3 nucleotides: TGTGCCAGCAGCCAAGCGGGGATGAACACTGAAGCTTTCTTT.

The gene calls are TRBV28 and TRBJ1-2, with D unclear. Trimming removed 3 bases from V and 8 bases from J, with 7 bases in between. This CDR3 has 11 amino acids. Germline V gene lookup returns CDR1 MDHEN and CDR2 SYDVKM. CDR3 in amino acids: CASSFEEGYTF. The CDR3 DNA reads TGTGCCAGCAGTTTTGAGGAAGGCTACACCTTC.

The CDR3 DNA follows: TGTGCCAGCAGCTTTATTAGCGGGAGCTCCTACAATGAGCAGTTCTTC. It is translated as CASSFISGSSYNEQFF. This chain uses TRBV5-5 with TRBJ2-1; TRBD2 matches 9 bases. The CDR3 is 16 amino acids. J lost 0 bases, V lost 2 bases, and 3 bases had no gene match. The germline V gene encodes CDR1 SGHKS and CDR2 YYEKEE (reference sequence).

The V call is TRBV2, the J call TRBJ2-1; 7 bases align to TRBD2. The V gene end was trimmed by 7 bases and the J gene end by 8 bases; junction bases not matched to a gene: 8. From germline, CDR1 is SNHLY and CDR2 FYNNEI. The CDR3 contains 13 residues. This CDR3 reads CASTRDYGDEQFF. The CDR3 DNA is TGTGCCAGCACCCGGGACTACGGCGATGAGCAGTTCTTC.

The chain joins TRBV28 to TRBJ2-2, with TRBD2 identical over 8 bases. Germline trimming cut 6 bases from V and 5 bases from J; bases unmatched to any gene: 8. There are 15 residues in the CDR3. The V gene's germline CDR1 is MDHEN and CDR2 SYDVKM. The CDR3 sequence is CASRESSGRTGELFF. CDR3 sequence (DNA): TGTGCCAGCAGGGAGTCGAGCGGGAGAACCGGGGAGCTGTTTTTT. The variable domain in full, completed from reference TRBV28 and TRBJ2-2, reads DVKVTQSSRYLVKRTGEKVFLECVQDMDHENMFWYRQDPGLGLRLIYFSYDVKMKEKGDIPEGYSVSREKKERFSLILESASTNQTSMYLCASRESSGRTGELFFGEGSRLTVL.

The J gene is TRBJ2-7, the V gene TRBV27; possibly TRBD2 for D (7 bases). V lost 5 bases, J lost 3 bases, and 17 bases lay in between. CDR3 length: 15 amino acids. The V gene's germline CDR1 is MNHEY and CDR2 SMNVEV (reference sequence). The CDR3, as DNA: TGTGCCAGCAGTGCCCCGGGGGGCACGATCTACGAGCAGTACTTC. Its translation is CASSAPGGTIYEQYF.

The chain couples TRBV18 to TRBJ1-1; TRBD1 is a possible D gene (6 bases). From germline, CDR1 is KGHSH and CDR2 LQKENI. The ends were cut back, 4 bases at V and 4 bases at J, with 7 bases in the middle. CDR3 length: 12 residues. CDR3 nucleotides: TGTGCCAGCTCACGGACAGCCACTGAAGCTTTCTTT. This sequence encodes CASSRTATEAFF.

The chain combines TRBV5-4 with TRBJ2-5; a possible D gene is TRBD2 (6 bases). Germline assignment: CDR1 SGHNT and CDR2 YYREEE (reference sequence). The CDR3 is 13 amino acids. Deletions cut 5 bases from V and 0 bases from J, with 8 bases between. The CDR3 coding sequence is TGTGCCAGCAGGGAGGGCAACCAAGAGACCCAGTACTTC. This sequence encodes CASREGNQETQYF.

The chain has TRBV6-5 and TRBJ2-2; 7 bases fit TRBD2. V trimming: 1 base; J trimming: 2 bases; junction bases outside the gene matches: 1. The CDR3 length is 15 residues. Germline CDR1 reads MNHEY; CDR2 reads SVGAGI. The CDR3 reads CASSYWGGNTGELFF. CDR3 bases: TGTGCCAGCAGTTACTGGGGGGGAAACACCGGGGAGCTGTTTTTT.

This rearrangement joins TRBV7-8 to TRBJ1-6, with 7 bases fitting TRBD1. Germline V CDR1 and CDR2: SGHVS, FQNEAQ. V trimming: 7 bases; J trimming: 10 bases; junction bases outside the gene matches: 7. This CDR3 spans 13 amino acids. CDR3: CASMRQGGSPLHF. In DNA, the CDR3 is TGTGCCAGCATGCGACAGGGCGGCTCACCCCTCCACTTT. The full variable domain, rest sourced from reference TRBV7-8 and TRBJ1-6, is GAGVSQSPRYKVAKRGQDVALRCDPISGHVSLFWYQQALGQGPEFLTYFQNEAQLDKSGLPSDRFFAERPEGSVSTLKIQRTQQEDSAVYLCASMRQGGSPLHFGNGTRLTVT.

The chain links TRBV19 to TRBJ2-4; 8 positions match TRBD2. CDR1 LNHDA and CDR2 SQIVND come from the germline V gene (reference sequence). The junction had 9 bases not matched to a gene; V was cut back by 9 bases and J by 2 bases. This CDR3 is 15 amino acids long. CDR3: CASTWTSFSKNIQYF. CDR3 bases: TGTGCCAGCACCTGGACTAGCTTTTCCAAAAACATTCAGTACTTC.

The genes are TRBV6-5 and TRBJ1-3, with 7 bases fitting TRBD1. The germline V gene has CDR1 MNHEY and CDR2 SVGAGI. With V trimmed by 6 bases and J by 2 bases, 7 bases remained unmatched. The CDR3 covers 15 residues. This CDR3 is CASRHTGQTGNTIYF. The CDR3, as DNA: TGTGCCAGCAGGCACACGGGACAGACTGGAAACACCATATATTTT.

The rearrangement links TRBV2 to TRBJ1-4; 9 bases are shared with TRBD1. J gave up 0 bases and V 6 bases, and 2 bases lay outside the gene matches. This CDR3 contains 15 residues. Germline loops: CDR1 SNHLY, CDR2 FYNNEI. In nucleotides, the CDR3 is TGTGCCAGCAGAAGACAGGGGGCAACTAATGAAAAACTGTTTTTT. It codes for CASRRQGATNEKLFF.

As regards this clone: Mismatch with germline at one junction end may stem from a read error. V usage is TRBV7-7 and J usage is TRBJ2-5; 8 positions match TRBD2. CDR3 length: 16 residues. Germline loops: CDR1 SSHAT, CDR2 FNYEAQ (reference sequence). For the CDR3, the DNA is TGTGCTAGCAGCTTAGCGGGAATTAGCGGTTCAGAGACCCAGTACTTC. Amino acids: CASSLAGISGSETQYF.

This clone showed up just once. The J gene is TRBJ2-7, the V gene TRBV29-1, with D possibly TRBD2 on 5 matching bases. The V end lost 5 bases, the J end lost 1 base, and 15 bases lay between the germline ends. CDR1 is SQVTM, CDR2 ANQGSEA, per germline. There are 14 residues in the CDR3. The CDR3 reads CSVLPPSGSYEQYF. CDR3 bases: TGCAGCGTTTTACCCCCGTCGGGATCCTACGAGCAGTACTTC.